Below are 12 T cell receptor beta chains sequenced from a single sample in a study of radiation and T cells in renal cell carcinoma. Sequencing used immunoSEQ multiplex PCR; TCRdb keeps in-frame clones, though not all of them. The sample records about 120,000 clones, 81% being singletons. The time point denotes: blood 2 weeks post-SBRT. The treatment denotes: 15 Gy SBRT to primary tumor, nephrectomy 4 weeks later. Source: blood, taken from a patient whose treatment included radiotherapy and nephrectomy. These receptors all come from a man aged 50 or older with renal cell carcinoma.

The chain combines TRBV6-1 with TRBJ2-4; TRBD1 matches at 8 bases. CDR1 MNHNS and CDR2 SASEGT come from the germline V gene. The V segment lost 2 bases and the J segment 1 base; nucleotides outside the gene matches: 7. This CDR3 is built from 17 residues. CDR3 residues: CASSEFQTGEAKNIQYF. In nucleotides, the CDR3 is TGTGCCAGCAGTGAATTCCAGACAGGGGAGGCCAAAAACATTCAGTACTTC.

The chain carries TRBV5-1 and TRBJ2-1; D gene uncertain. The germline V gene has CDR1 SGHRS and CDR2 YFSETQ. This CDR3 has 15 residues. The germline V and J ends were trimmed by 6 bases and 3 bases, with 16 bases remaining between them. CDR3 protein: CASTPTPSDYNEQFF. DNA of the CDR3: TGCGCCAGCACCCCCACTCCCTCCGACTACAATGAGCAGTTCTTC.

The chain couples TRBV6-1 to TRBJ2-3; D is perhaps TRBD2 (6 bases). The V and J ends lost 4 bases and 3 bases respectively, with 8 bases between them. Germline V lookup: CDR1 MNHNS, CDR2 SASEGT. There are 13 residues in the CDR3. The CDR3: CASSGGETDTQYF. Written as DNA, the CDR3 is TGTGCCAGCAGTGGCGGGGAGACAGATACGCAGTATTTT.

The chain couples TRBV5-1 to TRBJ1-2; D possibly corresponds to TRBD1 (6 bases). CDR1 is SGHRS, CDR2 YFSETQ, per germline. Between the trimmed V and J ends, which lost 1 base and 8 bases, there was a span of 12 bases. CDR3 length: 13 residues. The CDR3 reads CASSLLAGDGYTF. The DNA for the CDR3 is TGCGCCAGCAGCTTGTTGGCAGGGGACGGCTACACCTTC.

The chain is built from TRBV30 and TRBJ1-1; D unclear. Germline loops: CDR1 GTSNPN, CDR2 SVGIG (reference sequence). The CDR3 is 13 residues long. With 2 bases removed from V and 3 bases from J, the gap between germline ends came to 10 bases. The CDR3: CAWSRMEDTEAFF. The CDR3 region has the DNA TGTGCCTGGAGTAGGATGGAGGACACTGAAGCTTTCTTT. Using reference TRBV30 and TRBJ1-1 for the parts outside the CDR3, the full variable domain is SQTIHQWPATLVQPVGSPLSLECTVEGTSNPNLYWYRQAAGRGLQLLFYSVGIGQISSEVPQNLSASRPQDRQFILSSKKLLLSDSGFYLCAWSRMEDTEAFFGQGTRLTVV.

The genes are TRBV15 and TRBJ2-1; 14 bases are a match to TRBD2. This CDR3 has 15 amino acids. The V gene end was trimmed by 3 bases and the J gene end by 8 bases; junction bases not matched to a gene: 3. The germline V gene encodes CDR1 LNHNV and CDR2 YYDKDF (reference sequence). DNA of the CDR3: TGTGCCACCAGCAGTGGACTAGCGGGAGGCGATGAGCAGTTCTTC. Amino acids: CATSSGLAGGDEQFF.

The chain uses TRBV30 and TRBJ2-7, with D possibly being TRBD1 (5 bases). The CDR3 is 12 residues long. CDR1 and CDR2 from the germline V gene are GTSNPN and SVGIG (reference sequence). V shed 4 bases and J shed 5 bases, with 12 bases lying between them. The CDR3 is CAWKAEGDEQYF. The CDR3 DNA reads as TGTGCCTGGAAAGCTGAAGGGGACGAGCAGTACTTC. Based on the CDR3 plus reference TRBV30 and TRBJ2-7, the full variable domain is SQTIHQWPATLVQPVGSPLSLECTVEGTSNPNLYWYRQAAGRGLQLLFYSVGIGQISSEVPQNLSASRPQDRQFILSSKKLLLSDSGFYLCAWKAEGDEQYFGPGTRLTVT.

V gene TRBV6-1 combines with J gene TRBJ2-2; 9 positions match TRBD1. Per germline, CDR1 MNHNS and CDR2 SASEGT. This CDR3 spans 15 amino acids. V shed 5 bases, J shed 3 bases, and the junction held 4 bases outside the gene matches. The CDR3 bases are TGTGCCAGCAGTAGGACAGGGGATTACACCGGGGAGCTGTTTTTT. Protein product: CASSRTGDYTGELFF.

The chain uses TRBV5-4 and TRBJ2-5, with TRBD1 as a possible D gene (7 bases). Germline V gives CDR1 SGHNT, CDR2 YYREEE (reference sequence). There are 15 residues in the CDR3. The V end lost 3 bases, the J end lost 5 bases, and 17 bases lay between the germline ends. CDR3 protein: CASSSSEGARETQYF. Written as DNA, the CDR3 is TGTGCCAGCAGCTCGTCGGAGGGGGCCCGGGAGACCCAGTACTTC.

CDR3 bases: TGTGCCAGCTCACTTTCTGCGGGGCGACGGTTCCACGAGCAGTACTTC. As protein: CASSLSAGRRFHEQYF. The V gene is TRBV18, the J gene TRBJ2-7; TRBD2 might be the D (6 bases). CDR3 length: 16 amino acids. Germline V gene lookup returns CDR1 KGHSH and CDR2 LQKENI. The ends were cut back, 4 bases at V and 5 bases at J, with 21 bases in the middle.

The chain links TRBV2 to TRBJ2-1; perhaps TRBD2 as D (5 bases). The CDR3 length is 13 residues. Per the germline V gene, CDR1 is SNHLY and CDR2 is FYNNEI. V was cut by 6 bases and J by 4 bases, with 10 bases left in between. The CDR3 is CASSLLGYNEQFF. The CDR3 DNA reads TGTGCCAGCAGCCTACTAGGATACAATGAGCAGTTCTTC.

The chain has TRBV7-2 and TRBJ1-4; D uncertain. This CDR3 region has 13 residues. The germline gives CDR1 SGHTA, CDR2 FQGNSA. V gave up 5 bases and J gave up 6 bases, with 10 bases separating them. CDR3 bases: TGTGCCAGCAGCCCTAACATGGATGAAAAACTGTTTTTT. Protein sequence: CASSPNMDEKLFF.